The entry that follows covers one TCR beta chain sequence. The antigen is not known. Primers included in the PCR were 60 Vbeta and 13 Jbeta primers. Profiling relied on immunoSEQ multiplex PCR, and the TCRdb table lists in-frame clones only, not all of them. The data show around 150,000 clones, nearly 80% seen once. This sample was taken from a study of cytomegalovirus exposure and HLA in healthy donors. Whole-study results and caveats: DRB1 had the most TCR associations and HLA-C the fewest, a later analysis found, with rates varying by HLA locus. Later analysis suggested links between common viral pathogens and several top significant clusters. Most TCR sequences showed up rarely, but some public TCRs showed up in many donors.

Germline-derived CDR1 and CDR2 are MNHNY and SVGAGI (reference sequence). The CDR3 spans 15 residues. With V trimmed by 6 bases and J by 7 bases, 9 bases remained unmatched. Material for sequencing was PBMCs. The source is a man aged 18-30 years in good health and CMV-seropositive. This chain connects TRBV6-6 to TRBJ1-6; TRBD1 agrees at 7 bases. The CDR3 is CASSHRDRENSPLHF. As DNA, the CDR3 is TGTGCCAGCAGCCACCGGGACAGAGAGAATTCACCCCTCCACTTT.